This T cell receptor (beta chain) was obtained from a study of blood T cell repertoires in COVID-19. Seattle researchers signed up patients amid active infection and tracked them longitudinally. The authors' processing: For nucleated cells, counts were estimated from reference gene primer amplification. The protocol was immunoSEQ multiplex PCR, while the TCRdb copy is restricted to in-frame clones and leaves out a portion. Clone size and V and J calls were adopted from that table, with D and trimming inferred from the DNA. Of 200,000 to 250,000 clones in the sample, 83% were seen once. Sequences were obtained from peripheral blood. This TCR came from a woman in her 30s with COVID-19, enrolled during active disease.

The CDR3 DNA is TGTGCCAGCAGTTTAAGGGACAGGGGGGACACCATATATTTT. Translated, it gives CASSLRDRGDTIYF. The chain recombines TRBV28 with TRBJ1-3; 11 positions agree with TRBD1. V trimming: 2 bases; J trimming: 8 bases; junction bases outside the gene matches: 2. Looked up from germline, CDR1 is MDHEN and CDR2 is SYDVKM. The CDR3 runs 14 residues.